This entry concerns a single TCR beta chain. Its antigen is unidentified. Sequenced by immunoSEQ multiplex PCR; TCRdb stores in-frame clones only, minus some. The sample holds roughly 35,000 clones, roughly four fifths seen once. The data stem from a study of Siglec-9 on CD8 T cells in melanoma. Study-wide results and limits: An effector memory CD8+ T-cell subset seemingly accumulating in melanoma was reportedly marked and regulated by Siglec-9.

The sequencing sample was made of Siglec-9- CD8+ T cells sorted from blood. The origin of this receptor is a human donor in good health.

The CDR3 spells CASSYGGGALDEQYF. The DNA for the CDR3 is TGTGCCAGCAGTTATGGCGGGGGGGCTCTCGACGAGCAGTACTTC. V is TRBV27 and J is TRBJ2-7; 9 bases agree with TRBD2. Germline assignment: CDR1 MNHEY and CDR2 SMNVEV (reference sequence). The length of the CDR3 is 15 residues. The junction had 9 bases not matched to a gene; V was cut back by 4 bases and J by 5 bases.